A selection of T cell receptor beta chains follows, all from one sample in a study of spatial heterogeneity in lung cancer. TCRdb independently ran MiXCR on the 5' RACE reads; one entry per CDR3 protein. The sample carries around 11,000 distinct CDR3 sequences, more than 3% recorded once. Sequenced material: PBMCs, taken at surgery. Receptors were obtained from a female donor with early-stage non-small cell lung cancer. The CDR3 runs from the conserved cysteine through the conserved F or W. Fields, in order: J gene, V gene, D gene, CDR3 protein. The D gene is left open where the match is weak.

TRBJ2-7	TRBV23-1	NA	CASSFRAGSDDEQYF
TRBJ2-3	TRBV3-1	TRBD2	CASSQELAGVIEYTQYF
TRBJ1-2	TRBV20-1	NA	CSAAKGSYGYTF
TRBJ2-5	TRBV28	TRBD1	CASSSGQGNFETQYF
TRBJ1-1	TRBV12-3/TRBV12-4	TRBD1	CASSPGQGVRGTEAFF
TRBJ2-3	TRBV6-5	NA	CASSYSPGASTDTQYF
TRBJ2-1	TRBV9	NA	CASSVGRAFGDEQFF
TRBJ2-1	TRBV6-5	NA	CASSPGPFVQFF
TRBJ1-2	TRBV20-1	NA	CSARGQEGYTF
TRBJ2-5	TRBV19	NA	CASSIDTQETQYF
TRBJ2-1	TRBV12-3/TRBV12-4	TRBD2	CASSVGGAGYNEQFF
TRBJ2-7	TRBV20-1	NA	CSARPPSSPSELYEQYF
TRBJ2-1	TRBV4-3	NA	CASSQGWRGMYNEQFF